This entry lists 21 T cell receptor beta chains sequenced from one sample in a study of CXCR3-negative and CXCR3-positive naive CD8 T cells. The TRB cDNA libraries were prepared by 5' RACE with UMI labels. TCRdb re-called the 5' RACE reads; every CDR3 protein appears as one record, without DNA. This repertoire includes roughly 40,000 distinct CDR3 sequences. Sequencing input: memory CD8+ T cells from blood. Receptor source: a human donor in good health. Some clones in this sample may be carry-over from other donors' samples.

The CDR3 region is CASSQEGKGSYEQSF. V and J are TRBV4-3 and TRBJ2-7. CDR3 length equals 15 residues. From germline, CDR1 is LGHNA and CDR2 YSLEER.

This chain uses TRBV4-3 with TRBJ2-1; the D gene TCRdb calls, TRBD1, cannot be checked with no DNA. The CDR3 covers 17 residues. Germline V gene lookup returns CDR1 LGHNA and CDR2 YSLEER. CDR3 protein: CASSQEEGFSLVDEQFF.

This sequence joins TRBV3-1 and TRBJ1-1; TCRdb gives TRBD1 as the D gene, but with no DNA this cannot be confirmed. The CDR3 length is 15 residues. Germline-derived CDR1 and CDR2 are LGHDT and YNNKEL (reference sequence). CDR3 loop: CASSHSPGLGTEAFF.

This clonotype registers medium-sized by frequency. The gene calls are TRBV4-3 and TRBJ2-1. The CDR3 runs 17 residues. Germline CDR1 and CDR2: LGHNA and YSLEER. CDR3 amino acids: CASSQDFSGGSYNEQFF.

The CDR3 sequence: CASSPPGQGVNEQFF. V usage is TRBV12-3 or TRBV12-4 and J usage is TRBJ2-1; without DNA, the TCRdb call of TRBD1 cannot be checked. The CDR3 consists of 15 residues.

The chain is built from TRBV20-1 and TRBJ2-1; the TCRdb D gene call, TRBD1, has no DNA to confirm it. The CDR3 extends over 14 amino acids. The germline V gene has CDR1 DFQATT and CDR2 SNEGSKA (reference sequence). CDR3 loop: CSATGQGDYNEQFF.

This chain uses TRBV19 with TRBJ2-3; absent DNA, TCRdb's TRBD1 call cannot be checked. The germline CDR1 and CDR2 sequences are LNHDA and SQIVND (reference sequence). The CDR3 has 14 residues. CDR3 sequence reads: CASSIQQGPDTQYF.

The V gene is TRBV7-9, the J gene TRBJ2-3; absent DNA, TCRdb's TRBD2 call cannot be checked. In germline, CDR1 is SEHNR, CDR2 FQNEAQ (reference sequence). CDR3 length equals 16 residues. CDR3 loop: CASRSVWREKADTQYF.

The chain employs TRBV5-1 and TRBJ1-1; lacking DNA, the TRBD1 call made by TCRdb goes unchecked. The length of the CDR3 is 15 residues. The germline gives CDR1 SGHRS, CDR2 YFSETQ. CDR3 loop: CASSSGNRGNTEAFF.

This CDR3 is CASSLLDSYNEQFF. The chain carries TRBV5-6 and TRBJ2-1. CDR1 and CDR2 from the germline V gene are SGHDT and YYEEEE. This CDR3 comprises 14 residues. Full variable domain (remainder filled in from reference TRBV5-6 and TRBJ2-1): DAGVTQSPTHLIKTRGQQVTLRCSPKSGHDTVSWYQQALGQGPQFIFQYYEEEERQRGNFPDRFSGHQFPNYSSELNVNALLLGDSALYLCASSLLDSYNEQFFGPGTRLTVL.

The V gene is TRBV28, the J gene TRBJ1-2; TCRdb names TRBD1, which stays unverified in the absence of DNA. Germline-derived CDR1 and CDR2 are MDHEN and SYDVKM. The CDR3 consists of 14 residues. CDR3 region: CASSLLSPGFGYTF.

This CDR3 reads CAMTTGVGTGELFF. The rearrangement uses TRBV6-6 and TRBJ2-2; as DNA is missing, the TRBD1 call by TCRdb cannot be tested. The CDR3 contains 14 residues. CDR1 and CDR2 from the germline V gene are MNHNY and SVGAGI (reference sequence).

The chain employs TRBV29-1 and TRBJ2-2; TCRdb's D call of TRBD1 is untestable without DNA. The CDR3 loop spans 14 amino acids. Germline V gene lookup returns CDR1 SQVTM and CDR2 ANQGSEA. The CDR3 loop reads CSVAVGQVSGELFF.

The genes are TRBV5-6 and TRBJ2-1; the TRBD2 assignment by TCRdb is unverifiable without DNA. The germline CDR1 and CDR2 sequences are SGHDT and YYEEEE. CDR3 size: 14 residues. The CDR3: CASSFLAGVNEQFF.

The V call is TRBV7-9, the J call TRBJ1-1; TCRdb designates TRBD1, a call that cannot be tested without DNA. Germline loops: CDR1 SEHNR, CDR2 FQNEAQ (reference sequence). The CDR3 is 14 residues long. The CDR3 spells CASSPGQGGTEAFF.

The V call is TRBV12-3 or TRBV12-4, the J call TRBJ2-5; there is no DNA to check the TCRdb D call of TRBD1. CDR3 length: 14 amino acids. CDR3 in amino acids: CASSRQGEGETQYF.

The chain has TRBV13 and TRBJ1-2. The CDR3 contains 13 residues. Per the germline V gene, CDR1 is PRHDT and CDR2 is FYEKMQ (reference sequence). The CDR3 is CASSESGHYGYTF. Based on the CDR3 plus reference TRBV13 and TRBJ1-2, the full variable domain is AAGVIQSPRHLIKEKRETATLKCYPIPRHDTVYWYQQGPGQDPQFLISFYEKMQSDKGSIPDRFSAQQFSDYHSELNMSSLELGDSALYFCASSESGHYGYTFGSGTRLTVV.

CDR3 protein: CSVDGAGPDSYEQYF. The chain joins TRBV29-1 to TRBJ2-7; the D call from TCRdb, TRBD2, cannot be confirmed without DNA. This CDR3 has 15 residues. Germline values: CDR1 SQVTM, CDR2 ANQGSEA.

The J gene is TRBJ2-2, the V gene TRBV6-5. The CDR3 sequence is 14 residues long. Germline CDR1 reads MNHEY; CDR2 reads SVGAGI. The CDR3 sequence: CASSYSSITGELFF.

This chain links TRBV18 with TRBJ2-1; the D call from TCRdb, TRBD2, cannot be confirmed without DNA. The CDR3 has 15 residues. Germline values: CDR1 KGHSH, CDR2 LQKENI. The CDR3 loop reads CASSTPASGTNEQFF.

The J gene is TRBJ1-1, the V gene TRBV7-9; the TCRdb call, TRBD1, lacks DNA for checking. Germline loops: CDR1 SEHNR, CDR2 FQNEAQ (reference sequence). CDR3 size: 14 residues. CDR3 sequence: CASSFGQGASEAFF.